This T cell receptor beta chain was sequenced during a study of T cell responses to AZD1222 COVID-19 vaccine (dated by TCRdb to the early 2020s). The study in broad terms: TCR sequencing was performed for some 250 trial participants, of whom 207 were given two doses of AZD1222 and 26 were given two doses of MenACWY control vaccine. Enrollment into the trials was organized by age into subgroups of 18-55, 56-69 and 70-plus years, and those subgroups contained about 160, 30 and 59 TCR-sequenced participants, respectively.

General conclusions and limits of the study: The 56-69-year group was small, and its depth increase did not reach significance, likely because of low power. Spike-specific TCR breadth and depth rose significantly after two AZD1222 doses compared with day 0 and with MenACWY recipients. Nearly half of unique spike-specific TCRs reportedly recognized epitopes outside regions mutated in the B.1.351 and B.1.1.7 variants. CD4 TCRs associated with the vaccine covered the entire spike protein, and the dominant responses were in regions 160-218 and 743-854. Participants were mostly white British and included more females than males, and it was suggested by the authors that clonal diversity may have been underestimated. Conclusions about previously exposed vaccinees are limited, since just a handful of AZD1222 recipients were seropositive for SARS-CoV-2 at baseline. Because no day 14 peak-response samples were available, the repertoires could be characterized only after the peak T cell response.

V trim: 6 bases; J trim: 8 bases; unmatched bases: 11. The CDR3 starts with the cysteine, ends with the phenylalanine, and has 15 residues. The sequence is cut down to CDR3 DNA, 45 bases in frame from base 1. CDR1 LNHNV and CDR2 YYDKDF were looked up in the germline V gene (reference sequence). With respect to this clone: Its specific antigen is unknown. Base qualities are not at hand, and no much larger clone is one base apart.

The CDR3 regions of human TCRbeta chains were analyzed by immunosequencing. Per the source publication's procedure: Repertoire TCRs were matched against a reference library of SARS-CoV-2-specific TCRs generated with the MIRA antigen-specificity platform. Breadth was defined as the fraction of unique TCRs that were SARS-CoV-2-associated, and depth was defined as the fraction of total T cells that were SARS-CoV-2-associated. Using the MIRA data, every spike-specific TCR was mapped to the spike region that the TCR reacted to and assigned to either a CD4 or a CD8 class. Log10-transformed breadth and depth values were compared by one-way ANOVA with Sidak's multiple comparisons tests. Here the immuneACCESS table is served through TCRdb, limited to in-frame sequences with V and J called. Missing clones are a known gap in these copies; in checked studies unresolved V genes cover under half, and the rest lacks a known reason. The V and J calls and the clone size are those of that table, but D and trimming were determined from the DNA. In this sample the table shows some 170,000 clones, 90% of which occur a single time. The ten largest clones take up about 4.3% of the sample.

This sample's time point label indicates: about 28 days (+/-7) after the second vaccine dose. The treatment or condition label here, explained by the study, means: meningococcal conjugate vaccine given as trial control. The vaccinee samples were drawn from two UK trials, COV001 and COV002, one of which was a single-blind randomized controlled phase 2/3 trial testing AZD1222 (ChAdOx1 nCoV-19) in healthy adults. For TCRbeta chain sequencing, PBMC samples from trial participants were taken at day 0 and at day 28 after the second dose. The sequence derives from an adult who received the MenACWY meningococcal vaccine as a control. The chain is made from TRBV15 and TRBJ1-4; TRBD1 aligns with 8 central bases. Sequences were derived from peripheral blood, sampled 28 days after the second dose of the MenACWY control vaccine. The DNA sequence reads TGTGCCACCAGGCCTGGACAGGGTAAAGGAGAAAAACTGTTTTTT. It is translated as CATRPGQGKGEKLFF. The CDR3 plus the reference TRBV15 and TRBJ1-4 genes for the other parts give the full variable domain: DAMVIQNPRYQVTQFGKPVTLSCSQTLNHNVMYWYQQKSSQAPKLLFHYYDKDFNNEADTPDNFQSRRPNTSFCFLDIRSPGLGDTAMYLCATRPGQGKGEKLFFGSGTQLSVL.